This TCR beta chain originates from a study of T cell repertoires in cytomegalovirus infection. Study summary: Public TCR beta signature analysis indicated the presence of both CMV infection and matching HLA type.

This CDR3 is 16 amino acids long. V was clipped by 6 bases and J by 4 bases; unmatched bases: 14. The germline V gene encodes CDR1 SGHRS and CDR2 YFSETQ. As regards this clonotype: Its target is unknown.

Study outcomes and limitations: In two of eight donors, the top clonotype was HLA-C-restricted CMV-specific. Based on cumulative public TCR beta family frequency, carriers of CMV plus the relevant HLA were identified.

TCRdb re-derived calls from the reads in MiXCR, one entry per CDR3 protein. Altogether approximately 550,000 distinct CDR3 sequences are present, approximately 15% being singletons, with the ten largest covering more than 20%. The source of this sequence is a human donor in good health (CMV status not recorded). Some clones in this sample may be carry-over from other donors' samples. The rearrangement joins TRBV5-1 to TRBJ2-5; TRBD2 matches at 8 bases. Sequencing was performed on CD8+ T cells from PBMCs. The CDR3 sequence is CASIPIGGGAGETQYF. As DNA, the CDR3 is TGCGCCAGCATCCCAATCGGGGGGGGGGCCGGAGAGACCCAGTACTTC.